Detailed here is one T cell receptor (beta chain). The data are from a study of identical twins. A universal primer site arose from template switching, and cDNA bore unique molecular identifiers. One entry per CDR3 protein results from TCRdb running MiXCR on the 5' RACE reads. This sample has 400,000 to 600,000 distinct CDR3 sequences, with more than 20% found just once. In germline, CDR1 is SGHNT, CDR2 YYREEE (reference sequence). CDR3 size: 12 residues. The same specimen was also included in a second study, on yellow fever vaccine responses in identical twins.

This receptor was obtained from a woman under 30 in good health. Sample: CD4+ T cells sorted from blood. The V gene is TRBV5-4, the J gene TRBJ2-5; 8 bases line up with TRBD2. The CDR3 nucleotides are TGTGGGTGCGGGAGGATCCAAGAGACCCAGTACTTC. This translates into CGCGRIQETQYF.